This passage covers 32 T cell receptor beta chains from one sample sequenced in a study of beta chain features in type 1 diabetes (dated by TCRdb to about 2018). Paper-wide results and their limitations: A moderate but significant shortening of TCRB CDR3 length was observed in type 1 diabetes patients in all four CD4+ subsets.

Receptor libraries were prepared by the immunoSEQ multiplex PCR assay. The High Capacity cDNA Reverse Transcription Kit was used to reverse transcribe all of the isolated RNA, meaning that expressed TCRB transcripts were what got sequenced. The table was pulled from immuneACCESS by TCRdb, which kept in-frame rearrangements only. Such tables lose some clones; where checked, under half of the loss comes from unresolved V genes, and the rest has no known cause. The sample has a few hundred thousand clones on record, over 14% of them singletons. The leading ten clones occupy more than 0.015% of the sample. Which antigens these TCRs recognize remains unknown. Sequencing was carried out using naive CD4+ T cells from blood. The sample's cell subset or site label is to be understood as: true naive CD4+ T cells. The receptors stem from a man between 18 and 35 years old with type 1 diabetes.

In this sample, this clone turned up a few times. This chain connects TRBV18 to TRBJ2-3, with 8 bases identical to TRBD2. After removal of 2 bases from V and 4 bases from J, the junction contained 5 bases not matched to a gene. Germline CDR1 reads KGHSH; CDR2 reads LQKENI. The length of the CDR3 is 15 residues. DNA of the CDR3: TGTGCCAGCTCACCAAAGCGGGAGACCCCAGATACGCAGTATTTT. Translated: CASSPKRETPDTQYF.

This clone came up a few times. The V call is TRBV30, the J call TRBJ1-5; TRBD1 is a possible D gene (5 bases). Germline CDR1 GTSNPN, CDR2 SVGIG (reference sequence). There are 14 residues in the CDR3. Trimming removed 2 bases from V and 4 bases from J, with 12 bases in between. The CDR3: CAWSQGLRNQPQHF. CDR3 nucleotide sequence: TGTGCCTGGAGTCAGGGACTGAGAAATCAGCCCCAGCATTTT.

V usage is TRBV5-1 and J usage is TRBJ2-2, with 9 bases fitting TRBD2. This CDR3 comprises 16 residues. The germline CDR1 and CDR2 sequences are SGHRS and YFSETQ. The V and J ends lost 3 bases and 4 bases, in that order; junction bases with no gene match: 7. The CDR3 loop is CASSYSGGTSTGELFF. The CDR3 DNA reads TGCGCCAGCAGCTACAGCGGGGGGACATCCACCGGGGAGCTGTTTTTT.

This clone was counted between two and nine times. The chain uses TRBV7-2 and TRBJ1-5; 9 nucleotides line up with TRBD1. The CDR3 is made up of 14 amino acids. Per germline, CDR1 SGHTA and CDR2 FQGNSA. J lost 6 bases, V lost 3 bases, and 3 bases had no gene match. Here the CDR3 DNA reads TGTGCCAGCAGCTTCCGACAGGGGGGTCAGCCCCAGCATTTT. This codes for CASSFRQGGQPQHF.

This clone was detected a few times. The chain carries TRBV11-2 and TRBJ1-1; TRBD1 is a possible D gene (5 bases). V gave up 0 bases and J gave up 4 bases, with 9 bases separating them. Germline CDR1 is SGHAT and CDR2 is FQNNGV. The CDR3 extends over 14 amino acids. The CDR3 DNA sequence: TGTGCCAGCAGCTTAGAGGGGGGGACCACTGAAGCTTTCTTT. Amino acid sequence: CASSLEGGTTEAFF.

This clone appeared many times. The chain links TRBV29-1 to TRBJ2-1, with D possibly TRBD1 on 5 matching bases. V shed 5 bases and J shed 9 bases, with 14 bases lying between them. CDR3 length equals 12 residues. CDR1 is SQVTM, CDR2 ANQGSEA, per germline. The CDR3 sequence is CSVSPQGGEQFF. The CDR3 DNA is TGCAGCGTTTCACCTCAGGGTGGTGAGCAGTTCTTC.

A few counts support this clone. This chain uses TRBV2 with TRBJ1-2, with D unclear. V was cut by 0 bases and J by 8 bases, with 13 bases left in between. The CDR3 is 14 amino acids. CDR1 and CDR2 (germline): SNHLY, FYNNEI. CDR3 sequence (DNA): TGTGCCAGCAGTGAAGCCGGGGTGCGTGAAGGCTACACCTTC. This sequence encodes CASSEAGVREGYTF. Supplemented by reference TRBV2 and TRBJ1-2, the full variable domain reads EPEVTQTPSHQVTQMGQEVILRCVPISNHLYFYWYRQILGQKVEFLVSFYNNEISEKSEIFDDQFSVERPDGSNFTLKIRSTKLEDSAMYFCASSEAGVREGYTFGSGTRLTVV.

The chain combines TRBV2 with TRBJ2-7, with 13 bases aligning to TRBD2. The V segment lost 5 bases and the J segment 2 bases; nucleotides outside the gene matches: 3. The V gene's germline CDR1 is SNHLY and CDR2 FYNNEI. This CDR3 is 15 amino acids long. CDR3 residues: CASSLTSGRTYEQYF. In DNA, the CDR3 is TGTGCCAGCAGTTTGACTAGCGGGAGGACCTACGAGCAGTACTTC.

This clone was seen more than once but under ten times. The chain links TRBV5-1 to TRBJ2-1, with D perhaps matching TRBD1 (6 bases). CDR1 is SGHRS and CDR2 is YFSETQ in the germline V gene. This CDR3 is built from 16 residues. V was pared by 0 bases and J by 7 bases, with 17 bases between. The CDR3 here is CASSLVRRGWGNEQFF. For the CDR3, the DNA is TGCGCCAGCAGCTTGGTCCGCAGGGGATGGGGAAATGAGCAGTTCTTC.

This clone came up a few times. This chain connects TRBV6-1 to TRBJ2-1, with D possibly being TRBD1 (6 bases). The CDR3 spans 12 residues. Germline lookup yields CDR1 MNHNS and CDR2 SASEGT. The V and J ends lost 6 bases and 7 bases respectively, with 10 bases between them. CDR3 residues: CASSVTGNEQFF. As DNA, the CDR3 is TGTGCCAGCAGCGTGACAGGTAATGAGCAGTTCTTC.

This clone has a handful of counts. The genes are TRBV12-5 and TRBJ2-1, with 9 nucleotides matching TRBD1. Germline V gene sequence: CDR1 LGHNT, CDR2 FRNRAP. The CDR3 totals 16 residues. The V gene end was trimmed by 0 bases and the J gene end by 5 bases; junction bases not matched to a gene: 5. The CDR3 DNA reads as TGTGCTAGTGGTTTGGTAGTGGGACAGGGACACAATGAGCAGTTCTTC. Translation: CASGLVVGQGHNEQFF.

This clone was picked up a small number of times. This chain joins TRBV5-6 and TRBJ2-3; D possibly corresponds to TRBD1 (5 bases). CDR3 length: 12 residues. V lost 4 bases and J 3 bases, leaving 6 bases between the germline ends. Germline lookup yields CDR1 SGHDT and CDR2 YYEEEE. The DNA of the CDR3 is TGTGCCAGCAGCCGACAGACAGATACGCAGTATTTT. It yields the protein CASSRQTDTQYF.

This clone was seen a few times. This chain links TRBV30 with TRBJ2-2; 7 bases fit TRBD1. V lost 2 bases and J lost 4; bases outside the gene matches: 1. CDR1 and CDR2 from the germline V gene are GTSNPN and SVGIG (reference sequence). The CDR3 has 13 amino acids. CDR3 protein: CAWSTGVTGELFF. Written as DNA, the CDR3 is TGTGCCTGGAGTACAGGGGTCACCGGGGAGCTGTTTTTT.

This clone showed up just a few times. CDR3 in amino acids: CASSSPPGTRMLRETQYF. The CDR3 nucleotides are TGTGCCAGCAGCTCCCCCCCCGGGACTAGGATGCTTCGAGAGACCCAGTACTTC. The rearrangement joins TRBV11-2 to TRBJ2-5; 8 bases agree with TRBD2. Germline CDR1 reads SGHAT; CDR2 reads FQNNGV. There are 18 residues in the CDR3. The J segment lost 4 bases and the V segment lost 4 bases, leaving 17 bases of the junction unmatched.

This clone was observed a handful of times. The rearrangement joins TRBV19 to TRBJ2-3, with 11 positions matching TRBD2. This CDR3 comprises 17 residues. The V and J ends lost 5 bases and 4 bases, in that order; junction bases with no gene match: 11. Germline V CDR1 and CDR2: LNHDA, SQIVND (reference sequence). CDR3 in amino acids: CASSFGTSGARADTQYF. In DNA, the CDR3 is TGTGCCAGTAGTTTCGGGACTAGCGGAGCGAGGGCAGATACGCAGTATTTT.

CDR3 sequence (DNA): TGTGCCAGCAGCCGCACACCGGGACTAGGGGGCGGGGAGCTGTTTTTT. Translating it yields CASSRTPGLGGGELFF. The V and J genes are TRBV4-2 and TRBJ2-2; TRBD2 agrees at 8 bases. CDR1 LGHNA and CDR2 YNFKEQ come from the germline V gene. The junction had 11 bases not matched to a gene; V was cut back by 4 bases and J by 7 bases. The CDR3 totals 16 residues.

The sample holds a few counts of this clone. This chain links TRBV28 with TRBJ1-6; 7 bases line up with TRBD1. The V gene end was trimmed by 5 bases and the J gene end by 7 bases; junction bases not matched to a gene: 5. The CDR3 has 14 residues. Per the germline V gene, CDR1 is MDHEN and CDR2 is SYDVKM. The CDR3 here is CASSMGTANSPLHF. CDR3 DNA sequence: TGTGCCAGCAGTATGGGGACAGCAAATTCACCCCTCCACTTT.

The rearrangement uses TRBV5-1 and TRBJ2-5; 7 bases map to TRBD1. The germline V gene encodes CDR1 SGHRS and CDR2 YFSETQ. J was trimmed by 2 bases and V by 0 bases; bases with no gene match: 4. CDR3 length: 15 amino acids. CDR3 region: CASSLGDREQETQYF. CDR3 DNA sequence: TGCGCCAGCAGCTTGGGTGACAGGGAGCAAGAGACCCAGTACTTC.

The gene calls are TRBV4-1 and TRBJ2-5, with 10 bases lining up with TRBD2. The V and J ends lost 2 bases and 7 bases, in that order; junction bases with no gene match: 1. Germline V gene data show CDR1 as MGHRA and CDR2 as YSYEKL. The CDR3 consists of 13 residues. Written as DNA, the CDR3 is TGCGCCAGCAGCCAAAGACTAGCGGGGACCCAGTACTTC. This gives the protein CASSQRLAGTQYF.

The gene calls are TRBV11-2 and TRBJ2-7; D gene ambiguous. CDR1 and CDR2 from the germline V gene are SGHAT and FQNNGV. V lost 5 bases and J 0 bases, leaving 8 bases between the germline ends. The CDR3 spans 13 residues. In DNA, the CDR3 is TGTGCCAGCAGCCCCCCTAGCTCCTACGAGCAGTACTTC. Translating gives CASSPPSSYEQYF.

The chain recombines TRBV4-2 with TRBJ2-1; 8 bases fit TRBD2. The V gene's germline CDR1 is LGHNA and CDR2 YNFKEQ. The CDR3 runs to 15 residues. The V and J ends lost 2 bases and 4 bases, in that order; junction bases with no gene match: 4. The CDR3 nucleotides are TGTGCCAGCAGCCAAACTAGCGGAGATTACAATGAGCAGTTCTTC. Its protein is CASSQTSGDYNEQFF.

This sequence joins TRBV5-1 and TRBJ2-7, with 7 bases that match TRBD1. Germline assignment: CDR1 SGHRS and CDR2 YFSETQ. The CDR3 length is 13 residues. With V trimmed by 2 bases and J by 1 base, 0 bases remained unmatched. The CDR3 DNA follows: TGCGCCAGCAGCTTACAGGGGTCCTACGAGCAGTACTTC. This encodes CASSLQGSYEQYF.

In the case of this clone: The same CDR3 can be traced to other DNA sequences in this sample. The rearrangement uses TRBV5-6 and TRBJ2-1, with 10 bases fitting TRBD1. CDR3 length: 15 amino acids. The germline V gene encodes CDR1 SGHDT and CDR2 YYEEEE. V lost 0 bases and J lost 11; bases outside the gene matches: 8. Here the CDR3 reads CASSLAGTGVLQQFF. The CDR3 DNA reads TGTGCCAGCAGCTTGGCCGGGACAGGGGTACTGCAGCAGTTCTTC.

There are a few counts of this clone. The V and J genes are TRBV15 and TRBJ2-7, with TRBD1 matching 11 bases. V shed 5 bases, J shed 5 bases, and the junction held 14 bases outside the gene matches. CDR3 length: 17 amino acids. Per germline, CDR1 LNHNV and CDR2 YYDKDF (reference sequence). CDR3 DNA sequence: TGTGCCACCAGCTACACAATATGGACAGGGGGCCCCCACGAGCAGTACTTC. Protein: CATSYTIWTGGPHEQYF.

The chain couples TRBV14 to TRBJ2-1, with D possibly TRBD2 on 5 matching bases. Germline CDR1 and CDR2: SGHDN and FVKESK. The ends were cut back, 4 bases at V and 8 bases at J, with 12 bases in the middle. The CDR3 is 13 residues long. Here the CDR3 DNA reads TGTGCCAGCAGCCGGTTTAGCGTCCATGAGCAGTTCTTC. This encodes CASSRFSVHEQFF.

The rearrangement links TRBV7-9 to TRBJ1-1; 10 bases fit TRBD1. Germline trimming cut 4 bases from V and 5 bases from J; bases unmatched to any gene: 4. There are 14 residues in the CDR3. In germline, CDR1 is SEHNR, CDR2 FQNEAQ (reference sequence). The CDR3 nucleotides are TGTGCCAGCAGCTCCGGGACAGGGGAGACTGAAGCTTTCTTT. Translated, it gives CASSSGTGETEAFF. Full variable domain (outside the CDR3, taken from reference TRBV7-9 and TRBJ1-1): DTGVSQNPRHKITKRGQNVTFRCDPISEHNRLYWYRQTLGQGPEFLTYFQNEAQLEKSRLLSDRFSAERPKGSFSTLEIQRTEQGDSAMYLCASSSGTGETEAFFGQGTRLTVV.

A single count supports this clone. CDR3 DNA sequence: TGTGCCAGCAGTTACTCGACAGCGAAAGCCTATGGCTACACCTTC. Translated, it gives CASSYSTAKAYGYTF. J is TRBJ1-2 and V is TRBV6-5, with D maybe TRBD1 (5 bases). From germline, CDR1 is MNHEY and CDR2 SVGAGI. The CDR3 runs 15 residues. The V end lost 0 bases, the J end lost 4 bases, and 12 bases lay between the germline ends.

V and J are TRBV6-4 and TRBJ2-1; 9 bases align to TRBD2. This CDR3 contains 15 residues. Germline CDR1 MRHNA, CDR2 SNTAGT. Unmatched junction bases numbered 5, after V lost 3 bases and J lost 5 bases. Written as DNA, the CDR3 is TGTGCCAGCAGTGAGACCGGGACTAGCCACAATGAGCAGTTCTTC. Translating gives CASSETGTSHNEQFF.

CDR3 sequence: CASSYRPTRNTIYF. DNA of the CDR3: TGTGCCAGCAGTTATCGTCCTACCCGAAACACCATATATTTT. The chain has TRBV28 and TRBJ1-3; D ambiguous. V was shortened by 4 bases and J by 5 bases, with 12 bases between the two germline ends. This CDR3 is built from 14 residues. Germline V gene data show CDR1 as MDHEN and CDR2 as SYDVKM.

This rearrangement joins TRBV27 to TRBJ1-1; 9 bases fit TRBD1. After removal of 11 bases from V and 4 bases from J, the junction contained 8 bases not matched to a gene. The CDR3 covers 13 residues. Germline CDR1 reads MNHEY; CDR2 reads SMNVEV (reference sequence). The CDR3 sequence: CAGTGSISTEAFF. Written as DNA, the CDR3 is TGTGCCGGGACAGGGTCTATTAGCACTGAAGCTTTCTTT.

The genes are TRBV7-2 and TRBJ2-5, with D possibly being TRBD2 (6 bases). The CDR3 consists of 13 residues. Germline values: CDR1 SGHTA, CDR2 FQGNSA. V was trimmed by 5 bases and J by 4 bases, leaving 11 bases between them. The CDR3 DNA reads TGTGCCAGCAGCCGCGCCGGGAGAGAGACCCAGTACTTC. Translation: CASSRAGRETQYF. The variable domain in full, with the rest retrieved from reference TRBV7-2 and TRBJ2-5, is GAGVSQSPSNKVTEKGKDVELRCDPISGHTALYWYRQSLGQGLEFLIYFQGNSAPDKSGLPSDRFSAERTGGSVSTLTIQRTQQEDSAVYLCASSRAGRETQYFGPGTRLLVL.

This chain uses TRBV5-1 with TRBJ2-5; D unclear. The germline CDR1 and CDR2 sequences are SGHRS and YFSETQ. CDR3 size: 12 residues. V was shortened by 2 bases and J by 0 bases, with 2 bases between the two germline ends. The chain's CDR3 is CASSFDQETQYF. Written as DNA, the CDR3 is TGCGCCAGCAGCTTCGACCAAGAGACCCAGTACTTC.